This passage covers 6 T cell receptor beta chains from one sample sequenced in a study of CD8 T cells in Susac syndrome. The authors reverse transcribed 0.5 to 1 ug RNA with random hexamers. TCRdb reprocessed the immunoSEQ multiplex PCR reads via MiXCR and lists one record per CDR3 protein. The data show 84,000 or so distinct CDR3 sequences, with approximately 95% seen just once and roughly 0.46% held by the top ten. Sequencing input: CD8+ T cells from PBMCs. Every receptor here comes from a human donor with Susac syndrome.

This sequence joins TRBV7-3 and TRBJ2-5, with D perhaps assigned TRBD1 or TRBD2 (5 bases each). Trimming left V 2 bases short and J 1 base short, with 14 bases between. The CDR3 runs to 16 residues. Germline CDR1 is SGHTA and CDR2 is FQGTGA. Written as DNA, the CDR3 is TGTGCCAGCAGCTTAGTGGGACCCTCCTCCCAAGAGACCCAGTACTTC. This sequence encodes CASSLVGPSSQETQYF. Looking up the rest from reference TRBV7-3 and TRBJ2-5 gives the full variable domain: GAGVSQTPSNKVTEKGKYVELRCDPISGHTALYWYRQSLGQGPEFLIYFQGTGAADDSGLPNDRFFAVRPEGSVSTLKIQRTERGDSAVYLCASSLVGPSSQETQYFGPGTRLLVL.

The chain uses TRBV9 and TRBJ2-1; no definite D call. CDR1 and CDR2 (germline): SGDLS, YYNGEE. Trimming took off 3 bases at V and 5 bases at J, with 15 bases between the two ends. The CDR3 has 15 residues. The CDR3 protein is CASSAPARGNNEQFF. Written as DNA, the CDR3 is TGTGCCAGCAGCGCACCGGCTCGTGGGAACAATGAGCAGTTCTTC. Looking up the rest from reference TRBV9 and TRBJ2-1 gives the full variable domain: DSGVTQTPKHLITATGQRVTLRCSPRSGDLSVYWYQQSLDQGLQFLIQYYNGEERAKGNILERFSAQQFPDLHSELNLSSLELGDSALYFCASSAPARGNNEQFFGPGTRLTVL.

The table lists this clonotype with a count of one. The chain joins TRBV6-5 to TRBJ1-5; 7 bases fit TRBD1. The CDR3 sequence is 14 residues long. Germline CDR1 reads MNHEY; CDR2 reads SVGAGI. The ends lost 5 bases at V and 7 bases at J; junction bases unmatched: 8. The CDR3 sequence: CASSPGTESQPQHF. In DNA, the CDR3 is TGTGCCAGCAGTCCCGGGACAGAGAGCCAGCCCCAGCATTTT.

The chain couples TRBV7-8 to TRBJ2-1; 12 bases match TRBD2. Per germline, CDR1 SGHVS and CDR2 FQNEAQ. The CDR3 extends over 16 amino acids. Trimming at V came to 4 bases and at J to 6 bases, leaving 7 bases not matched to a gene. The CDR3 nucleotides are TGTGCCAGCAGCTCCCTAGCGGGAGGGAGGGGCAATGAGCAGTTCTTC. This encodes CASSSLAGGRGNEQFF.

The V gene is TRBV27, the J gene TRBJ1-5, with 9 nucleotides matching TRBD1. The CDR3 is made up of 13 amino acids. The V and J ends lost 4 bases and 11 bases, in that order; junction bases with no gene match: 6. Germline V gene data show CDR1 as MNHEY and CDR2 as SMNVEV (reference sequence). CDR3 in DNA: TGTGCCAGCAGTTCCGACAGGGGGTCGGCCCAGCATTTT. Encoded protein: CASSSDRGSAQHF.

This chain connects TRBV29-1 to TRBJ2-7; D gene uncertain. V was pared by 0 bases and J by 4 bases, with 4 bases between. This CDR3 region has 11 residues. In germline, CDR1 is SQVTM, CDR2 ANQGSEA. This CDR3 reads CSVEDRYEQYF. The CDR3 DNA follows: TGCAGCGTTGAAGATCGGTACGAGCAGTACTTC.